Given below is one T cell receptor beta chain in context. The treatment is: some 19 received Ad26.COV2.S at low or high dose, single or two shots; roughly five received placebo; per-sample allocation not given. It was on day 63 after the first vaccine or placebo injection that samples were taken. This sample is part of a study of Ad26.COV2.S vaccination and SARS-CoV-2 variants. Germline assignment: CDR1 SGDLS and CDR2 YYNGEE. V was cut by 0 bases and J by 4 bases, with 13 bases left in between. This CDR3 has 15 residues. Here immunoSEQ multiplex PCR was the method, and the copy in TCRdb shows in-frame clones only, minus some. The data hold roughly 450,000 clones, with 90% observed a single time.

The sequence was obtained from a person aged 18-60 years who received the Ad26.COV2.S COVID-19 vaccine or a placebo. This sequence joins TRBV9 and TRBJ1-1; D uncertain. The sample in question was peripheral blood, obtained in a trial of Ad26.COV2.S vaccine versus placebo. CDR3 residues: CASSVEWRAGTEAFF. CDR3 in DNA: TGTGCCAGCAGCGTAGAATGGAGGGCAGGCACTGAAGCTTTCTTT.